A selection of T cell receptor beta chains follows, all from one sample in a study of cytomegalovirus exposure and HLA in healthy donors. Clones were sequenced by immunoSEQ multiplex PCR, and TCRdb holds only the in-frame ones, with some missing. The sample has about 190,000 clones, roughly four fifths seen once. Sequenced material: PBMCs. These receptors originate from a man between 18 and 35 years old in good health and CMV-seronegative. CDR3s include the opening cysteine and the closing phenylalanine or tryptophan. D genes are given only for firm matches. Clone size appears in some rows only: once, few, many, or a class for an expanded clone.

CDR3aa: CASSLQTGTVDEQYF
CDR3nt: TGTGCCAGCAGCTTGCAGACCGGGACTGTCGACGAGCAGTACTTC
d_gene: .
v_gene: TRBV5-4
abundance: few
j_gene: TRBJ2-7

CDR3aa: CASSISGQEQYF
CDR3nt: TGTGCCAGTAGTATTTCCGGACAGGAACAGTATTTT
d_gene: TRBD1
v_gene: TRBV19
abundance: .
j_gene: TRBJ2-3

CDR3aa: CASRGREPQETQYF
CDR3nt: TGTGCCAGCAGGGGGAGGGAGCCGCAAGAGACCCAGTACTTC
d_gene: TRBD2
v_gene: TRBV28
abundance: .
j_gene: TRBJ2-5

CDR3aa: CASSGYGTDTQYF
CDR3nt: TGTGCTAGCTCAGGGTACGGCACAGATACGCAGTATTTT
d_gene: .
v_gene: TRBV12-5
abundance: .
j_gene: TRBJ2-3

CDR3aa: CASRRTGGSYTF
CDR3nt: TGTGCCAGCAGACGGACAGGGGGTAGCTACACCTTC
d_gene: TRBD1
v_gene: TRBV2
abundance: .
j_gene: TRBJ1-2

CDR3aa: CASSYTGGGRTEAFF
CDR3nt: TGCGCCAGCAGCTATACAGGGGGCGGTCGGACTGAAGCTTTCTTT
d_gene: TRBD1
v_gene: TRBV5-1
abundance: .
j_gene: TRBJ1-1

CDR3aa: CASSLDRVGDTGELFF
CDR3nt: TGCGCCAGCAGCCTCGACAGGGTGGGCGACACCGGGGAGCTGTTTTTT
d_gene: TRBD1
v_gene: TRBV5-1
abundance: .
j_gene: TRBJ2-2

CDR3aa: CASSFPSANGASGSRNTGELFF
CDR3nt: TGTGCCAGCAGTTTTCCTTCGGCGAACGGGGCTAGCGGGAGTCGTAACACCGGGGAGCTGTTTTTT
d_gene: TRBD2
v_gene: TRBV28
abundance: .
j_gene: TRBJ2-2

CDR3aa: CASSKPQGISGGGELFF
CDR3nt: TGTGCCAGCAGCAAACCACAGGGGATAAGCGGTGGGGGGGAGCTGTTTTTT
d_gene: TRBD1
v_gene: TRBV5-4
abundance: .
j_gene: TRBJ2-2

CDR3aa: CASSSLRDQQETQYF
CDR3nt: TGCGCCAGCAGCTCACTGCGGGATCAACAAGAGACCCAGTACTTC
d_gene: .
v_gene: TRBV4-3
abundance: .
j_gene: TRBJ2-5

CDR3aa: CSSSLRQGVDTGELFF
CDR3nt: TGTTCCAGCAGCCTCCGACAGGGGGTAGACACCGGGGAGCTGTTTTTT
d_gene: TRBD1
v_gene: TRBV7-9
abundance: .
j_gene: TRBJ2-2

CDR3aa: CASSSLGRAGGPLAKNIQYF
CDR3nt: TGTGCCAGCAGTTCTCTCGGTCGAGCGGGAGGGCCCCTAGCCAAAAACATTCAGTACTTC
d_gene: TRBD2
v_gene: TRBV27
abundance: .
j_gene: TRBJ2-4

CDR3aa: CASRSQGSNTGELFF
CDR3nt: TGTGCCAGCAGATCTCAGGGTTCGAACACCGGGGAGCTGTTTTTT
d_gene: .
v_gene: TRBV19
abundance: .
j_gene: TRBJ2-2

CDR3aa: CAISRAGETQYF
CDR3nt: TGTGCCATCAGTCGGGCGGGGGAGACCCAGTACTTC
d_gene: .
v_gene: TRBV10-3
abundance: .
j_gene: TRBJ2-5

CDR3aa: CSVRLGVEAFF
CDR3nt: TGCAGCGTTCGCCTGGGCGTTGAAGCTTTCTTT
d_gene: .
v_gene: TRBV29-1
abundance: .
j_gene: TRBJ1-1

CDR3aa: CASSPDIYTEAFF
CDR3nt: TGTGCCAGCAGCCCGGACATTTATACTGAAGCTTTCTTT
d_gene: .
v_gene: TRBV5-6
abundance: few
j_gene: TRBJ1-1

CDR3aa: CASSLEGLAKAQYF
CDR3nt: TGTGCCAGCAGCTTAGAGGGACTAGCGAAGGCCCAGTACTTC
d_gene: TRBD2
v_gene: TRBV11-2
abundance: .
j_gene: TRBJ2-5

CDR3aa: CASATSGGQETQYF
CDR3nt: TGTGCCAGCGCCACTAGCGGGGGGCAGGAGACCCAGTACTTC
d_gene: TRBD2
v_gene: TRBV5-4
abundance: few
j_gene: TRBJ2-5

CDR3aa: CASSATPGLARYNEQFF
CDR3nt: TGTGCCAGCAGCGCAACGCCTGGACTAGCGAGATACAATGAGCAGTTCTTC
d_gene: TRBD2
v_gene: TRBV11-2
abundance: .
j_gene: TRBJ2-1

CDR3aa: CASSDPKIRRDRAEQYF
CDR3nt: TGTGCCAGCAGTGATCCGAAGATTCGAAGGGACAGGGCCGAGCAGTACTTC
d_gene: TRBD1
v_gene: TRBV2
abundance: .
j_gene: TRBJ2-7

CDR3aa: CASSSRGRGYGYTF
CDR3nt: TGTGCCAGCAGCTCCAGGGGGAGAGGATATGGCTACACCTTC
d_gene: TRBD1
v_gene: TRBV7-3
abundance: .
j_gene: TRBJ1-2

CDR3aa: CASSMTSGSPTDTQYF
CDR3nt: TGTGCCAGCAGTATGACTAGCGGGAGCCCCACAGATACGCAGTATTTT
d_gene: TRBD2
v_gene: TRBV2
abundance: .
j_gene: TRBJ2-3

CDR3aa: CASSVPGTARGTF
CDR3nt: TGTGCCAGCAGTGTACCCGGGACAGCTCGTGGTACCTTC
d_gene: TRBD1
v_gene: TRBV6-1
abundance: .
j_gene: TRBJ1-2

CDR3aa: CASSYSQGTNTEAFF
CDR3nt: TGTGCCAGCAGTTACTCGCAGGGGACGAACACTGAAGCTTTCTTT
d_gene: .
v_gene: TRBV6-6
abundance: once
j_gene: TRBJ1-1

CDR3aa: CASSLEVAPSIQYF
CDR3nt: TGTGCCAGCAGCTTAGAGGTAGCCCCGAGCATTCAGTACTTC
d_gene: .
v_gene: TRBV7-2
abundance: .
j_gene: TRBJ2-4

CDR3aa: CATSRVGRARGSPLHF
CDR3nt: TGTGCCACCAGCAGAGTTGGCAGGGCGCGTGGTTCACCCCTCCACTTT
d_gene: .
v_gene: TRBV15
abundance: .
j_gene: TRBJ1-6

CDR3aa: CASSSGQGSSPLHF
CDR3nt: TGTGCCAGCAGCTCAGGACAGGGGTCTTCACCCCTCCACTTT
d_gene: TRBD1
v_gene: TRBV7-9
abundance: .
j_gene: TRBJ1-6

CDR3aa: CASSHMPGQGVPFHEQYF
CDR3nt: TGCGCCAGCAGTCATATGCCGGGACAGGGAGTCCCTTTTCACGAGCAGTACTTC
d_gene: TRBD1
v_gene: TRBV23-1
abundance: .
j_gene: TRBJ2-7

CDR3aa: CASSHGTSGRPYEQYF
CDR3nt: TGCGCCAGCAGCCATGGGACTAGCGGGCGACCCTACGAGCAGTACTTC
d_gene: TRBD2
v_gene: TRBV4-3
abundance: .
j_gene: TRBJ2-7

CDR3aa: CASSPSTAGGGYTF
CDR3nt: TGTGCCAGCAGCCCGAGTACCGCCGGAGGTGGCTACACCTTC
d_gene: .
v_gene: TRBV6-5
abundance: .
j_gene: TRBJ1-2

CDR3aa: CASSPRGDRTEAFF
CDR3nt: TGTGCCAGCTCACCCCGGGGGGATAGGACTGAAGCTTTCTTT
d_gene: .
v_gene: TRBV18
abundance: .
j_gene: TRBJ1-1

CDR3aa: CASSVGPLTVTGELFF
CDR3nt: TGTGCCAGCAGCGTAGGCCCCCTCACTGTCACCGGGGAGCTGTTTTTT
d_gene: .
v_gene: TRBV9
abundance: few
j_gene: TRBJ2-2

CDR3aa: CASSWAAQETQYF
CDR3nt: TGTGCCAGCAGTTGGGCAGCCCAAGAGACCCAGTACTTC
d_gene: .
v_gene: TRBV6-5
abundance: .
j_gene: TRBJ2-5

CDR3aa: CASSLTSGSKAPGELFF
CDR3nt: TGTGCCAGCAGCCTGACTAGCGGGAGCAAGGCCCCCGGGGAGCTGTTTTTT
d_gene: TRBD2
v_gene: TRBV5-4
abundance: .
j_gene: TRBJ2-2

CDR3aa: CASRREQAGTQYF
CDR3nt: TGTGCCAGCAGAAGGGAGCAAGCAGGAACGCAGTATTTT
d_gene: .
v_gene: TRBV2
abundance: .
j_gene: TRBJ2-3

CDR3aa: CSTTSDRGYEQYF
CDR3nt: TGCAGCACCACATCCGACAGGGGGTACGAGCAGTACTTC
d_gene: TRBD1
v_gene: TRBV29-1
abundance: .
j_gene: TRBJ2-7

CDR3aa: CASSPHRGWEQFF
CDR3nt: TGTGCCAGCAGCCCACACCGGGGTTGGGAGCAGTTCTTC
d_gene: .
v_gene: TRBV13
abundance: .
j_gene: TRBJ2-1

CDR3aa: CASSLKAAGGLNEQFF
CDR3nt: TGTGCCAGCAGCTTAAAGGCGGCGGGGGGGTTAAATGAGCAGTTCTTC
d_gene: TRBD2
v_gene: TRBV11-1
abundance: .
j_gene: TRBJ2-1

CDR3aa: CASSVEGAGELFF
CDR3nt: TGTGCCAGCAGCGTAGAGGGGGCCGGGGAGCTGTTTTTT
d_gene: .
v_gene: TRBV9
abundance: .
j_gene: TRBJ2-2

CDR3aa: CASSVVDGRKGIYF
CDR3nt: TGTGCCAGCAGCGTAGTCGACGGACGGAAGGGGATATATTTT
d_gene: .
v_gene: TRBV9
abundance: .
j_gene: TRBJ1-3

CDR3aa: CASSIVVAETQYF
CDR3nt: TGTGCCAGTAGTATCGTGGTAGCGGAGACCCAGTACTTC
d_gene: .
v_gene: TRBV19
abundance: few
j_gene: TRBJ2-5